This T cell receptor beta chain appears in the sequencing data of a study of cytomegalovirus exposure and HLA in healthy donors. Across the whole study: A later analysis reported the 120 validation repertoires used the same platform as the 550 to 800 first-cohort repertoires.

This CDR3 region has 16 residues. V gave up 0 bases and J gave up 1 base; unmatched junction bases: 4. Germline V gives CDR1 SGDLS, CDR2 YYNGEE. To note about this clone: Antigen specificity is unknown.

Whole-study results and caveats: High specificity and sensitivity for cytomegalovirus status were reported for the classifier. The tendency of first-cohort TCR clusters to co-occur in the 120 or so validation repertoires emerged from a later analysis.

TCRdb's copy holds only in-frame clones and misses some; the assay was immunoSEQ multiplex PCR. Of about 240,000 clones listed, approximately 83% are singletons. The sequencing sample was made of PBMCs. This receptor was taken from a woman in her twenties or thirties in good health and CMV-seropositive. The chain employs TRBV9 and TRBJ2-7, with TRBD2 identical over 10 bases. The CDR3 DNA reads TGTGCCAGCAGCGTAGCCGCTAGCGGGAGTTCCTACGAGCAGTACTTC. Translated, it gives CASSVAASGSSYEQYF.